This TCR beta chain stems from a study of cytomegalovirus exposure and HLA in healthy donors. Overall study results and limits: Most CMV-associated TCR beta chains were later found to appear HLA-restricted. Three chains linked to CMV were shown in vitro to be specific for CMV antigens. It was reportedly the case that the classifier diagnosed cytomegalovirus status with high specificity and sensitivity.

Germline CDR1 and CDR2: GTSNPN and SVGIG (reference sequence). The CDR3 extends over 16 amino acids. Trimming shortened V by 2 bases and J by 2 bases, and 13 bases separated the two germline ends. Turning to this clone: Antigen: not known.

PCR employed 60 Vbeta and 13 Jbeta primers. The assay was immunoSEQ multiplex PCR, and TCRdb's table has in-frame clones only and misses some. The sample table includes around 52,000 clones. This clonotype originated in a woman aged 50 to 60 in good health and CMV-seropositive. The sequencing sample was made of PBMCs. The V call is TRBV30, the J call TRBJ1-6, with D possibly being TRBD1 (5 bases). CDR3 DNA: TGTGCCTGGAGTCCCGCCGGGGGACCCTATAATTCACCCCTCCACTTT. Residues: CAWSPAGGPYNSPLHF.